What follows are 7 T cell receptor beta chains derived from one specimen sequenced in a study of cytomegalovirus exposure and HLA in healthy donors. It was with 60 Vbeta and 13 Jbeta primers that the PCR ran. Assay used: immunoSEQ multiplex PCR; TCRdb lists only in-frame clones, some missing. This sample yields roughly 140,000 clones, of which under 70% are seen a single time; about 3% belongs to the top ten. Sequencing was performed on PBMCs. The receptors originated from a woman aged 30 to 39 in good health and CMV-seropositive.

The table lists this clone with a count of one. V gene TRBV5-4 combines with J gene TRBJ2-7, with a tentative D call TRBD2 (7 bases). Germline V lookup: CDR1 SGHNT, CDR2 YYREEE (reference sequence). CDR3 length: 16 residues. The V and J ends lost 4 bases and 0 bases respectively, with 17 bases between them. This chain's CDR3 is CASSGDEGGSSYEQYF. The CDR3 DNA is TGTGCCAGCAGCGGCGACGAGGGGGGGAGCTCCTACGAGCAGTACTTC.

The V gene is TRBV10-3, the J gene TRBJ2-3; TRBD2 aligns across 10 bases. The CDR3 runs to 15 residues. Trimming at V came to 4 bases and at J to 3 bases, leaving 4 bases not matched to a gene. CDR1 and CDR2 (germline): ENHRY, SYGVKD. CDR3 DNA: TGTGCCATCAGTGGACTAGCGGGTGGTACAGATACGCAGTATTTT. Protein product: CAISGLAGGTDTQYF.

V gene TRBV25-1 combines with J gene TRBJ1-4, with 7 bases identical to TRBD1. Germline V gene sequence: CDR1 MGHDK, CDR2 SYGVNS. The CDR3 has 14 amino acids. With 6 bases clipped from V and 8 bases from J, the junction kept 9 bases outside the gene matches. CDR3 sequence reads: CASRPQTGEEKLFF. CDR3 bases: TGTGCCAGCAGACCCCAAACAGGGGAAGAAAAACTGTTTTTT.

The chain combines TRBV29-1 with TRBJ1-5; D is possibly TRBD1 (5 bases). The germline V gene encodes CDR1 SQVTM and CDR2 ANQGSEA. CDR3 length: 12 residues. Between the trimmed V and J ends, which lost 2 bases and 6 bases, there was a span of 8 bases. The CDR3 is CSVERGGQPQHF. The CDR3 coding sequence is TGCAGCGTTGAAAGGGGAGGTCAGCCCCAGCATTTT.

Only one count was recorded for this clone. The chain recombines TRBV10-2 with TRBJ2-5; D remains ambiguous. The J call is uncertain, as TRBJ2-7 better fits the DNA end. The CDR3 covers 14 residues. The germline gives CDR1 WSHSY, CDR2 SAAADI. Here the CDR3 reads CASRSTESSYEQYF. DNA of the CDR3: TGCGCCAGCAGGTCGACGGAGAGCTCCTACGAGCAGTACTTC.

This clone was seen a few times. The chain has TRBV6-5 and TRBJ2-7; a weak D match, TRBD1 (6 bases). The CDR3 loop spans 14 amino acids. CDR1 MNHEY and CDR2 SVGAGI come from the germline V gene. V was cut by 4 bases and J by 4 bases, with 14 bases left in between. CDR3 in amino acids: CASSSTGSGYEQYF. The CDR3 DNA reads as TGTGCCAGCAGTTCGACAGGTTCTGGGTACGAGCAGTACTTC.

J is TRBJ1-5 and V is TRBV27, with D perhaps TRBD1 (5 bases). V gave up 3 bases and J gave up 2 bases, with 11 bases separating them. This CDR3 comprises 15 residues. CDR1 MNHEY and CDR2 SMNVEV come from the germline V gene (reference sequence). In DNA form, the CDR3 reads TGTGCCAGCAGTTTCTCCAGGGCCGGCAATCAGCCCCAGCATTTT. It specifies CASSFSRAGNQPQHF.